These 12 T cell receptor beta chains were sequenced from one sample in a study of cytotoxic CD8 clonotypes in ibrutinib-treated CLL. Produced via immunoSEQ multiplex PCR; TCRdb's table is partial and in-frame only. Of about 140,000 clones in the sample, around 90% were seen once. The starting material was PBMCs, obtained after 12 months of ibrutinib treatment. These receptors originate from a human donor with chronic lymphocytic leukemia.

The J gene is TRBJ1-2, the V gene TRBV28; weak D call: TRBD1 (5 bases). This CDR3 spans 14 amino acids. Germline-derived CDR1 and CDR2 are MDHEN and SYDVKM. V was clipped by 3 bases and J by 7 bases, with 15 bases between them. The CDR3 is CASSLDSRVRGYTF. The CDR3 region has the DNA TGTGCCAGCAGTTTGGACTCCAGGGTACGTGGCTACACCTTC.

The V gene is TRBV6-6, the J gene TRBJ2-1; either TRBD1 or TRBD2 may supply D (7 bases each). Germline V lookup: CDR1 MNHNY, CDR2 SVGAGI (reference sequence). This CDR3 region has 15 residues. Trimming pared 6 bases from V and 6 bases from J, leaving 18 bases between. Written as DNA, the CDR3 is TGTGCCAGCAGGGCAGGGGGAGGGCCGGGCAATGAGCAGTTCTTC. Amino acid sequence: CASRAGGGPGNEQFF.

This chain joins TRBV5-4 and TRBJ1-2, with D unresolved. The germline V and J ends were trimmed by 3 bases and 0 bases, with 12 bases remaining between them. CDR1 and CDR2 (germline): SGHNT, YYREEE (reference sequence). The CDR3 runs to 15 residues. CDR3 amino acids: CASSSSLATNYGYTF. The CDR3 DNA is TGTGCCAGCAGCTCGAGCTTAGCTACTAACTATGGCTACACCTTC.

The chain recombines TRBV5-1 with TRBJ1-1, with D maybe TRBD1 (5 bases). V was clipped by 4 bases and J by 1 base, with 8 bases between them. CDR1 and CDR2 (germline): SGHRS, YFSETQ. CDR3 length: 13 amino acids. The CDR3 reads CASSVGGNTEAFF. Here the CDR3 DNA reads TGCGCCAGCAGCGTCGGGGGGAACACTGAAGCTTTCTTT.

The J gene is TRBJ1-1, the V gene TRBV19; weak D call: TRBD1 (6 bases). The CDR3 consists of 15 residues. Trimming cost V 1 base and J 8 bases, with 17 bases left between them. The V gene's germline CDR1 is LNHDA and CDR2 SQIVND (reference sequence). The CDR3 reads CASSIVPTGWTEAFF. The CDR3 coding sequence is TGTGCCAGTAGTATAGTCCCAACAGGGTGGACCGAAGCTTTCTTT.

V gene TRBV19 combines with J gene TRBJ1-1, with D unresolved. The germline gives CDR1 LNHDA, CDR2 SQIVND (reference sequence). The CDR3 totals 13 residues. Trimming took 6 bases from V and 1 from J, leaving 9 bases between them. The CDR3 DNA sequence: TGTGCCAGTAGGGGAGGATGGAACACTGAAGCTTTCTTT. As protein: CASRGGWNTEAFF.

In nucleotides, the CDR3 is TGTGCCAGCCGGTTCTCTCAGACTTCCCACAATGAGCAGTTCTTC. Translation: CASRFSQTSHNEQFF. V gene TRBV6-6 combines with J gene TRBJ2-1; D gene ambiguous. The V gene lost 8 bases and the J gene lost 5 bases, with 19 bases spanning the gap. Germline V gives CDR1 MNHNY, CDR2 SVGAGI (reference sequence). The CDR3 is 15 amino acids.

J is TRBJ2-5 and V is TRBV5-6; 8 nucleotides agree with TRBD1. Looked up from germline, CDR1 is SGHDT and CDR2 is YYEEEE. The V and J ends lost 4 bases and 5 bases, in that order; junction bases with no gene match: 10. The CDR3 runs to 15 residues. This CDR3 reads CASSPRTGWLETQYF. In nucleotides, the CDR3 is TGTGCCAGCAGCCCCAGGACAGGGTGGTTGGAGACCCAGTACTTC.

This clone was recorded only once. Other DNA sequences within the sample encode an identical CDR3. The chain has TRBV27 and TRBJ2-3; D gene unclear. The germline V gene has CDR1 MNHEY and CDR2 SMNVEV (reference sequence). The CDR3 is made up of 11 amino acids. The germline V and J ends were trimmed by 2 bases and 6 bases, with 3 bases remaining between them. CDR3 residues: CASSLGDTQYF. CDR3 in DNA: TGTGCCAGCAGTTTAGGGGATACGCAGTATTTT.

This rearrangement joins TRBV7-3 to TRBJ2-1, with no clear D. Trimming removed 2 bases at V and 5 bases at J, with 7 bases between. The CDR3 contains 13 residues. The germline V gene encodes CDR1 SGHTA and CDR2 FQGTGA. Here the CDR3 reads CASSLQLDNEQFF. CDR3 nucleotide sequence: TGTGCCAGCAGCTTACAACTCGACAATGAGCAGTTCTTC.

J is TRBJ1-3 and V is TRBV30, with D perhaps matching TRBD1 (5 bases). Trimming stripped 5 bases from V and 0 bases from J, with 17 bases between. CDR3 length equals 16 residues. CDR1 GTSNPN and CDR2 SVGIG come from the germline V gene (reference sequence). This CDR3 is CAWGKGTADSGNTIYF. CDR3 coding DNA: TGTGCCTGGGGCAAGGGGACCGCCGACTCTGGAAACACCATATATTTT.

This chain links TRBV7-9 with TRBJ1-1; 12 positions match TRBD1. This CDR3 region has 14 residues. Trimming at V came to 8 bases and at J to 5 bases, leaving 6 bases not matched to a gene. Germline V lookup: CDR1 SEHNR, CDR2 FQNEAQ (reference sequence). Here the CDR3 reads CASRDRGRWTEAFF. For the CDR3, the DNA is TGTGCCAGCCGGGACAGGGGGCGGTGGACTGAAGCTTTCTTT.